This TCR beta chain was obtained from a study of T-cell reconstitution after alpha-beta-depleted transplantation in children. With 4 bases clipped from V and 8 bases from J, the junction kept 8 bases outside the gene matches. The CDR3 is 14 residues long. The germline V gene has CDR1 SGHRS and CDR2 YFSETQ. Unique molecular identifiers tagged the TCRbeta library. In TCRdb, the PCR reads were re-called with MiXCR into one record per CDR3 protein. Of more than 400,000 distinct CDR3 sequences listed, over 40% are singletons. This clonotype was seen at least ten times. The antigen is unknown. Study findings and constraints: When one year had passed after transplant, most T-cell counts and diversity came from newly produced T cells.

This sequence was found in a girl aged 2 to 10 with aplastic anemia, due to receive a stem cell transplant. The chain uses TRBV5-1 and TRBJ2-1; 8 bases align to TRBD2. This specimen was PBMCs, taken before TCRalphabeta/CD19-depleted stem cell transplant. CDR3 nucleotide sequence: TGCGCCAGCAGCGTTGGGACTAGAAACCATGAGCAGTTCTTC. This translates into CASSVGTRNHEQFF.